The rows below give T cell receptor beta chains drawn from one sample of a study of T cell responses to AZD1222 COVID-19 vaccine. Sequencing used immunoSEQ multiplex PCR; TCRdb keeps in-frame clones, though not all of them. This sample yields some 180,000 clones, of which 90% to 95% are seen a single time; around 1% belongs to the top ten. The sample consisted of peripheral blood, taken 28 days after the second dose of the MenACWY control vaccine. The receptor source for this set is an adult who received the MenACWY meningococcal vaccine as a control. Both conserved end residues are trimmed from each CDR3. Size is omitted from some rows. Given values are once, few, many or a class for expanded clones.

clone size	V gene	J gene	CDR3 protein
.	TRBV7-9	TRBJ1-3	ASRGTSGNTIY
once	TRBV5-1	TRBJ1-3	ASSLAPSGTIY
.	TRBV5-1	TRBJ2-2	ASSLSGRNTGELF
.	TRBV5-4	TRBJ1-1	ASSRPSGGMNTEAF
once	TRBV18	TRBJ1-6	ASSPGGTAWSPLH
.	TRBV10-1	TRBJ1-2	ASSAQGPYGYT
.	TRBV2	TRBJ2-7	ASNNRGEAEQY
.	TRBV9	TRBJ2-7	ASSRGQGYYEQY
.	TRBV30	TRBJ2-7	AWSVGGMSSYEQY
.	TRBV6-5	TRBJ1-5	ASSYSPQGSQPQH
.	TRBV6-5	TRBJ1-1	ASRGTGSTEAF
few	TRBV28	TRBJ2-2	ASTTGGANTGELF
.	TRBV9	TRBJ1-1	ASSPGGDHTEAF
.	TRBV10-3	TRBJ1-2	ATNLGRNYGYT
.	TRBV4-1	TRBJ2-3	ASSRGQGEADTQY
once	TRBV27	TRBJ2-5	ASSLSRQGGETQY
.	TRBV6-2/TRBV6-3	TRBJ1-2	ASSYGLYGYT
.	TRBV23-1	TRBJ2-7	ASSLFGTVHEQY
.	TRBV27	TRBJ2-7	ASSWYRDYEQY
.	TRBV30	TRBJ1-2	AWTQGNYGYT
.	TRBV14	TRBJ2-5	ASSQPSGGAGETQY
.	TRBV7-9	TRBJ1-2	ASSLAGGLGGYT
once	TRBV5-6	TRBJ1-5	ASSLEGWGNQPQH
.	TRBV2	TRBJ1-2	ASSLNGQNYGYT
.	TRBV6-5	TRBJ2-5	ASSWFPAKETQY
.	TRBV19	TRBJ1-2	ASSQGQNYGYT
.	TRBV15	TRBJ1-1	ATRGLGSAEAF
.	TRBV7-6	TRBJ1-1	ASSLAASPNTEAF
.	TRBV5-1	TRBJ1-1	ASSLGGGETTEAF
.	TRBV5-6	TRBJ1-5	ASSLSRAQPQH
.	TRBV14	TRBJ1-2	ASSQAENYGYT
.	TRBV7-8	TRBJ1-1	ASSLGLEGPEAF
.	TRBV19	TRBJ1-5	ASSLRDKAQPQH
.	TRBV5-1	TRBJ1-2	ASSSGGPYGYT
.	TRBV19	TRBJ1-4	ASSTTWDGEKLF
.	TRBV28	TRBJ1-1	ASRGDTEAF
.	TRBV5-1	TRBJ1-4	ASSPGQGNEKLF
.	TRBV2	TRBJ2-1	ASSPRTGKDEQF
.	TRBV5-4	TRBJ1-3	ASSLARDSGNTIY
.	TRBV18	TRBJ2-1	ASSPPRGPSSYNEQF
.	TRBV27	TRBJ1-2	ASSLSNQAPYGYT
.	TRBV5-1	TRBJ2-2	ASSLRPGRDRGVTGELF
.	TRBV19	TRBJ2-1	ASSRQVGPYNEQF
.	TRBV18	TRBJ2-1	ASSLRRNEQF
.	TRBV3-1/TRBV3-2	TRBJ2-3	ASTPGGGPSTDTQY
.	TRBV5-1	TRBJ1-2	ASSSRSDYGYT
.	TRBV27	TRBJ2-6	ASRLSGANVLT
.	TRBV6-4	TRBJ2-3	ASRRTSGGSTDTQY
.	TRBV6-2/TRBV6-3	TRBJ2-1	ASSPQGGVSYNEQF
.	TRBV28	TRBJ2-1	ASSTGAGQGGNEQF
.	TRBV7-2	TRBJ2-3	ASSSPTSPSTDTQY
.	TRBV18	TRBJ2-1	ASSPQGAISYNEQF
.	TRBV2	TRBJ2-3	ASSETGALN
.	TRBV27	TRBJ2-2	ASTYLRDRTGELF
.	TRBV10-1	TRBJ1-1	ASSAGAPTEAF